This TCR beta chain was sequenced during a study of blood T cell repertoires in COVID-19. Study information: Sites across the United States, Italy and Spain contributed samples from acute and convalescent COVID-19. T cells, B-cell-depleted T cells, or PBMCs supplied cDNA or gDNA.

The CDR3 contains 13 residues. Per the germline V gene, CDR1 is LGHDT and CDR2 is YNNKEL (reference sequence). Trimming left V 3 bases short and J 7 bases short, with 12 bases between. Original analysis: Counts of nucleated cells, estimated from reference gene primer amplification, were obtained. Libraries were prepared by immunoSEQ multiplex PCR; TCRdb keeps only in-frame clonotypes and omits some of them. V, J and clone size are those of that table, while D and trimming were read from the DNA. The sample yields about 210,000 clones, approximately 84% seen once. Seattle cases were enrolled at active infection and followed longitudinally.

Sequencing was carried out using peripheral blood. The gene calls are TRBV3-1 (or the pseudogene TRBV3-2) and TRBJ1-1; D ambiguous. The receptor comes from an elderly woman with COVID-19, enrolled during active disease. CDR3 DNA: TGTGCCAGCAGCCAGGCGGGAGGGAATGAAGCTTTCTTT. It yields the protein CASSQAGGNEAFF.